This T cell receptor beta chain was sequenced for a study of beta chain features in type 1 diabetes. TCRB transcripts that were expressed got sequenced, as all of the isolated RNA had been reverse transcribed. Deep immunoSEQ sequencing covered naive, central memory and regulatory T cell samples. Repertoires were generated with immunoSEQ multiplex PCR, while TCRdb's copy carries only in-frame clones and drops some. The sample lists 200,000 to 250,000 clones, 68% occurring once. This clone has just a few counts. Its antigen is unknown. The V and J ends lost 5 bases and 8 bases respectively, with 13 bases between them. From germline, CDR1 is SQVTM and CDR2 ANQGSEA. The CDR3 has 12 residues. Averaging around 110 mL, one heparinised blood draw came from each individual donor. Study-wide findings and caveats: The VDJ junctions of type 1 diabetes patients carried fewer insertions and more deletions.

Source material: naive CD4+ T cells from blood. This rearrangement joins TRBV29-1 to TRBJ2-1; TRBD2 is a possible D gene (5 bases). This receptor was identified in a man aged 25-45 years in good health. CDR3 sequence (DNA): TGCAGCGTTAGGCGGGCGAGCGATGAGCAGTTCTTC. Its protein product is CSVRRASDEQFF.